The 3 T cell receptor beta chains in this list originate from one sample, sequenced in a study of T cells in Graves' hyperthyroidism and ophthalmopathy. Regions amplified from RNA transcripts were the TCR beta CDR3 regions. HTBI primers were used for first-round RT-PCR of the TCR CDR3. TCRdb processed the multiplex PCR reads anew with MiXCR; each CDR3 protein has one entry. The table shows roughly 350,000 distinct CDR3 sequences, with 13% to 15% occurring only once. The sequencing sample was made of blood. Every receptor here comes from a woman aged 25 to 39 with Graves' ophthalmopathy.

This clonotype was seen many times. The rearrangement uses TRBV11-2 and TRBJ1-1; 7 bases agree with TRBD1. Germline V lookup: CDR1 SGHAT, CDR2 FQNNGV. Trimming cost V 3 bases and J 0 bases; bases outside gene matches: 4. This CDR3 is built from 15 residues. The CDR3 reads CASSFRQGLNTEAFF. The CDR3 bases are TGTGCCAGCAGCTTCCGACAGGGCCTGAACACTGAAGCTTTCTTT.

This clonotype has a count of ten or more. This chain joins TRBV7-9 and TRBJ2-7; D may correspond to TRBD1 or TRBD2 (5 bases each). CDR3 length: 14 amino acids. The V gene's germline CDR1 is SEHNR and CDR2 FQNEAQ (reference sequence). V shed 5 bases and J shed 2 bases, with 13 bases lying between them. The CDR3 is CASSEPGRPYEQYF. CDR3 in DNA: TGTGCCAGCAGCGAGCCGGGGCGCCCCTACGAGCAGTACTTC. Supplemented by reference TRBV7-9 and TRBJ2-7, the full variable domain reads DTGVSQNPRHKITKRGQNVTFRCDPISEHNRLYWYRQTLGQGPEFLTYFQNEAQLEKSRLLSDRFSAERPKGSFSTLEIQRTEQGDSAMYLCASSEPGRPYEQYFGPGTRLTVT.

This clonotype has at least ten counts. The CDR3 DNA follows: TGTGCCATCAGTGACTGGGGGGCAGGGGACAATGAGCAGTTCTTC. Its protein product is CAISDWGAGDNEQFF. The chain recombines TRBV10-3 with TRBJ2-1, with D possibly called TRBD1 or TRBD2 (6 bases each). V lost 3 bases, J lost 5 bases, and 14 bases lay in between. This CDR3 region has 15 residues. Germline lookup yields CDR1 ENHRY and CDR2 SYGVKD.